This TCR beta chain was retrieved from a study of spatial heterogeneity in lung cancer. Study-level background: Each unique TCR and UMI combination was seen more than ten times on average in raw reads.

The germline V gene encodes CDR1 KGHDR and CDR2 SFDVKD. The CDR3 totals 14 residues. The V end lost 3 bases, the J end lost 2 bases, and 9 bases lay between the germline ends. TCR cDNA molecules each carried a unique molecular identifier. TCRdb itself ran the 5' RACE reads through MiXCR, one entry per CDR3 protein. The table includes some 100,000 distinct CDR3 sequences, about 12% detected once. This sample's time point: sample taken at primary tumor resection. Sequencing covered unsorted whole RNA taken from tumor, nontumor lung or frozen PBMC. The specimen was PBMCs, collected at surgery. The sequence was collected from a male donor with early-stage non-small cell lung cancer. J is TRBJ1-2 and V is TRBV24-1, with a weak D call TRBD1 (5 bases). The CDR3 sequence is CATSDPAGNYGYTF. CDR3 sequence (DNA): TGTGCCACCAGTGATCCCGCAGGGAACTATGGCTACACCTTC.